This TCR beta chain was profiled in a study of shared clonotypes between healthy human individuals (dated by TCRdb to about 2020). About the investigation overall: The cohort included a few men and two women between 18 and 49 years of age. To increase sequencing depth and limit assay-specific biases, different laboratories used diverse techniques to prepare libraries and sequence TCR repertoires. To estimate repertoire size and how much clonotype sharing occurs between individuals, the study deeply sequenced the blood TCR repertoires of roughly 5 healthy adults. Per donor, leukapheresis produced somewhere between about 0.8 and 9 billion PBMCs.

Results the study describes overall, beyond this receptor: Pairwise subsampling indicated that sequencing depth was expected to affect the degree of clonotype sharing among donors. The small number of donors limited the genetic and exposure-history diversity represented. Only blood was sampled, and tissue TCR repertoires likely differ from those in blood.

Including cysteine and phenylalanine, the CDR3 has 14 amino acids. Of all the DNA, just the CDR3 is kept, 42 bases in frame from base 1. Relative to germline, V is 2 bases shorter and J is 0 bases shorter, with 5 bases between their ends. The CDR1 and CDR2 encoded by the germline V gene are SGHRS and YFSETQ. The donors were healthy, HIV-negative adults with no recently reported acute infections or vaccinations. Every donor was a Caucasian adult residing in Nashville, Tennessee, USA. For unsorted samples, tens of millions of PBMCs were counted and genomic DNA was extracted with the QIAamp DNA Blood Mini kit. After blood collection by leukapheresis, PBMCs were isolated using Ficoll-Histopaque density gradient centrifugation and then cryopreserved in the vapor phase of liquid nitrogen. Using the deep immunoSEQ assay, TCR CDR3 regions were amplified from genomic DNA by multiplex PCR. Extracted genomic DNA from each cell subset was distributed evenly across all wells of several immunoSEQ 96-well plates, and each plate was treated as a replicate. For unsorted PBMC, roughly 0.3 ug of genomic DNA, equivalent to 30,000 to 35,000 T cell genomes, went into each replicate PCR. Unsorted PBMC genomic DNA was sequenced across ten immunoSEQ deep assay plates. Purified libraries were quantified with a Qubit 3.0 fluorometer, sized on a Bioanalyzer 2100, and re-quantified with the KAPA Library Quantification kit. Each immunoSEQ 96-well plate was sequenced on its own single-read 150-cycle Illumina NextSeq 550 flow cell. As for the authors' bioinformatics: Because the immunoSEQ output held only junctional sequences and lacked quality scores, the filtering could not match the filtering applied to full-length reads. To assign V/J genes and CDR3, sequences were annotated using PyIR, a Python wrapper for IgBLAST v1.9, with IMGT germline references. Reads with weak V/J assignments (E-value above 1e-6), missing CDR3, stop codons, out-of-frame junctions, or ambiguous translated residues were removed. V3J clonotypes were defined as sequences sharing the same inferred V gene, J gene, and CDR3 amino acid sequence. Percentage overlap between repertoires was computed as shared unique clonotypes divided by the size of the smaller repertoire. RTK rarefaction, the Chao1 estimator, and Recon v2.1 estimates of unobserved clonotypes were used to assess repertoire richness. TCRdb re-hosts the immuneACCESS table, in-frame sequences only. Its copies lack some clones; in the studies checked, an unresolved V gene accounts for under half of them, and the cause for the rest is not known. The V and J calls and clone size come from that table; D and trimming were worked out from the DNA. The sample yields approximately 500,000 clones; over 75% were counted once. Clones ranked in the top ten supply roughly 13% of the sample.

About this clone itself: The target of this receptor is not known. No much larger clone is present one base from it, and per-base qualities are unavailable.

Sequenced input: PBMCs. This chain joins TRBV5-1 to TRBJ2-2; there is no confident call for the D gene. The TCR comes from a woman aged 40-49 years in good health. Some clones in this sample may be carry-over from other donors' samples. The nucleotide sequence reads TGCGCCAGCAGCTTTTATTCGAACACCGGGGAGCTGTTTTTT. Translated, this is CASSFYSNTGELFF.